This T cell receptor beta chain was identified during a study of OX40 agonist ivuxolimab in advanced cancers. Germline assignment: CDR1 SGHAT and CDR2 FQNNGV. J lost 1 base, V lost 1 base, and 0 bases had no gene match. CDR3 length equals 15 residues. As to this clone: Its antigen is unidentified.

General observations from the study: Among T cells, CD8+ cells averaged more expanded clones than CD4+ cells. Some nonresponders additionally presented with little normalized T-cell clonal expansion.

Patients were excluded for autoimmune disease history or systemic immunosuppression. The method was immunoSEQ multiplex PCR; TCRdb's version includes in-frame clones alone and lacks a portion of them. The sample lists 70,000 to 75,000 clones; around nine tenths were seen once. The gene calls are TRBV11-2 and TRBJ2-3, with 9 bases identical to TRBD2. This receptor was obtained from an adult with an advanced solid tumor such as melanoma, head and neck, liver or kidney cancer. Sequenced here: CD4+ or CD8+ T cells sorted from blood, sampled in a trial of the OX40 agonist ivuxolimab. The CDR3, as DNA: TGTGCCAGCAGCTTAGGGACTAGCGGCACAGATACGCAGTATTTT. Translated, it gives CASSLGTSGTDTQYF.